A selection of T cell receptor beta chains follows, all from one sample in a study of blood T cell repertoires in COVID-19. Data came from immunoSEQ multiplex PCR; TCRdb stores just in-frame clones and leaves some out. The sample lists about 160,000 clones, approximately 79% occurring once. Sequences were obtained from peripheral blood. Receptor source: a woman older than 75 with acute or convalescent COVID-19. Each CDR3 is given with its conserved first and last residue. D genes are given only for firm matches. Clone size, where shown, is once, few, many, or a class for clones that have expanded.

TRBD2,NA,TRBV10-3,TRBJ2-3,TGTGCCATCAGTGAAGGACTAGCGGGGGCCACAGATACGCAGTATTTT,CAISEGLAGATDTQYF
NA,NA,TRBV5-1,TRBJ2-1,TGCGCCAGCAGTAGCGGAAACTACAATGAGCAGTTCTTC,CASSSGNYNEQFF
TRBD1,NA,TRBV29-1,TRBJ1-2,TGCAGCGTTCAACAGGGGGCTCTCGGCTACACCTTC,CSVQQGALGYTF
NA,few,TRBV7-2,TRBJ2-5,TGTGCCAGCAGCGACCACCGGGACTCCCGTAACCAAGAGACCCAGTACTTC,CASSDHRDSRNQETQYF
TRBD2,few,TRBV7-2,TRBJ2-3,TGTGCCAGCAGCTTAGCGCACGGGAGGGGGACAGATACGCAGTATTTT,CASSLAHGRGTDTQYF
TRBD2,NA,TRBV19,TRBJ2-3,TGTGCCAGTAGTATCGGTGGTACGTTAGGACTAGCGGACACAGATACGCAGTATTTT,CASSIGGTLGLADTDTQYF
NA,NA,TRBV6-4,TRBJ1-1,TGTGCCAGCAGTGACACGGACAGGAACACTGAAGCTTTCTTT,CASSDTDRNTEAFF
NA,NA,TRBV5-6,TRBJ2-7,TGTGCCAGCAGCTTGGCTACGACACTGTACGAGCAGTACTTC,CASSLATTLYEQYF
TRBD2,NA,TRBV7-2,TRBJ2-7,TGTGCCAGCAGCTCCCCGGGGGGATTCTCCTACGAGCAGTACTTC,CASSSPGGFSYEQYF
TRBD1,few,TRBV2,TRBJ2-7,TGTGCCAGCAGTGAAGAGGGGGCGCGGTACGAGCAGTACTTC,CASSEEGARYEQYF
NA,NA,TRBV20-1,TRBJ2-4,TGCAGTAACCTAATCGAAAACATTCAGTACTTC,CSNLIENIQYF
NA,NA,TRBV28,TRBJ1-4,NA,CASSWGVGTHF
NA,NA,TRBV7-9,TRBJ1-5,TGTGCCAGCAGCTTAGGGGCAGGGGCCAATCAGCCCCAGCATTTT,CASSLGAGANQPQHF
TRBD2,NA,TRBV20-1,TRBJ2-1,TGCAGTGCTAGTGGTAGCGGGAGGAATTACAATGAGCAGTTCTTC,CSASGSGRNYNEQFF
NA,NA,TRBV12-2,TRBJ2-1,TGTGCAAGTCGCCCGTATCGGACTAGCGGGAGATCTAGTCTGTTCTTC,CASRPYRTSGRSSLFF
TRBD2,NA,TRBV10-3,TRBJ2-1,TGTGCCACACGCTCCCGCGGGAGCTGGAACAATGAGCAGTTCTTC,CATRSRGSWNNEQFF
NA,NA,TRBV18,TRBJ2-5,TGTGCCAGCTCAGAGGGAGCAGCACAAGAGACCCAGTACTTC,CASSEGAAQETQYF
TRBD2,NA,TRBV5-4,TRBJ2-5,TGTGCCAGCAGCGGAGGGACTAGCGGGAGGCAAGAGACCCAGTACTTC,CASSGGTSGRQETQYF
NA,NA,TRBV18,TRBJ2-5,TGTGCCAGCTCACCACCGCAAGGGCAGGGAGAGACCCAGTACTTC,CASSPPQGQGETQYF
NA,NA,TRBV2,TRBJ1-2,TGTGCCAGCAGTCTAGGCCCGGCCGACTATGGCTACACCTTC,CASSLGPADYGYTF
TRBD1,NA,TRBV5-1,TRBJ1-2,TGCGCCAGCAGCCAGCGAGGTGGGACAGGGGGCGTCGGCTACACCTTC,CASSQRGGTGGVGYTF
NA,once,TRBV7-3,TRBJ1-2,TGTGCCAGCAGCCCCAACCCGGGGGACCCATATGGCTACACCTTC,CASSPNPGDPYGYTF
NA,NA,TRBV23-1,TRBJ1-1,TGCGCCAGCAGTCGCTTGAGGGATAGTGAAGCTTTCTTT,CASSRLRDSEAFF
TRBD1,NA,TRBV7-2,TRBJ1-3,TGTGCCAGCAGCCCACAGGGGACGGCGGGAAACACCATATATTTT,CASSPQGTAGNTIYF
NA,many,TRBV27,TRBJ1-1,TGTGCCAGCAGTTCCCCCAGTTTGAACACTGAAGCTTTCTTT,CASSSPSLNTEAFF
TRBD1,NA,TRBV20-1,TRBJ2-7,TGCAGTGCTTGGGACAGCTACGAGCAGTACTTC,CSAWDSYEQYF
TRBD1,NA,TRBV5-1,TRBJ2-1,TGCGCCAGCAGCTCCGGGACAGGGGGCAATGAGCAGTTCTTC,CASSSGTGGNEQFF
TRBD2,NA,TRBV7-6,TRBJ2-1,TGTGCCAGCAGCTTAGAGGCGGGAGGATTGCCCTACAATGAGCAGTTCTTC,CASSLEAGGLPYNEQFF
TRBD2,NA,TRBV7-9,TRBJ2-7,TGTGCCAGCAGCCCGACTAGCGGGAGTGGTTCCTACGAGCAGTACTTC,CASSPTSGSGSYEQYF
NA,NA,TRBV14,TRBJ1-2,TGTGCCAGCAGCCAACTAGGAGGCTACACCTTC,CASSQLGGYTF
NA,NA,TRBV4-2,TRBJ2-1,TGTGCCAGCAGCCAAGATTTGACGGGGAATGGGGAGCAGTTCTTC,CASSQDLTGNGEQFF
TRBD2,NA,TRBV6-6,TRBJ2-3,TGTGCCAGCAGCCCCTCCCTAGCGGGAGTGGATACGCAGTATTTT,CASSPSLAGVDTQYF
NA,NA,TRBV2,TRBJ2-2,TGTGCCAGCAGTACCGGGACAACACTCACCGGGGAGCTGTTTTTT,CASSTGTTLTGELFF
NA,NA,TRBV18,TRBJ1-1,TGTGCCAGCTCACCAGGGGGGACCGGCACTGAAGCTTTCTTT,CASSPGGTGTEAFF
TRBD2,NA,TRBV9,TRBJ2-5,TGTGCCAGCAGCGTAGGGCCTAGCGGAGAGACCCAGTACTTC,CASSVGPSGETQYF
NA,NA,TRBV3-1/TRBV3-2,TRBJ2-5,TGTGCCAGCGGTTCTCGGGAGACCCAGTACTTC,CASGSRETQYF
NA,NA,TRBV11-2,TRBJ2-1,TGTGCCAGCAGCTCCGGGACAGAGCAGTTCTTC,CASSSGTEQFF
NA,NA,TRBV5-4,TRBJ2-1,TGTGCCAGCAGCTCCCACCGGGACACCGCTTCCTACAATGAGCAGTTCTTC,CASSSHRDTASYNEQFF
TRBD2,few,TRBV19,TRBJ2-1,TGTGCCAGTAGTATCCCGACTAGCGGGGGCTTGTCACGCAATGAGCAGTTCTTC,CASSIPTSGGLSRNEQFF
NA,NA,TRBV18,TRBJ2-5,TGTGCCAGCTCACCACCCAGCAACAGCCAAGAGACCCAGTACTTC,CASSPPSNSQETQYF
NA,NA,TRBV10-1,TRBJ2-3,TGCGCCAGCCCCCACCCGGGCACAGATACGCAGTATTTT,CASPHPGTDTQYF
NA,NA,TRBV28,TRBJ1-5,TGTGCCAGCGTGACCGGGCAGGGAAGTCAGCCCCAGCATTTT,CASVTGQGSQPQHF
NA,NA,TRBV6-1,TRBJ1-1,TGTGCCAGCAGTGAAGTGTTAGGCAGGGCGAACACTGAAGCTTTCTTT,CASSEVLGRANTEAFF
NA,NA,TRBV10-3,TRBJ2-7,TGTGCCATCAGTGAGAAACAGGGTAAAGTCTACGAGCAGTACTTC,CAISEKQGKVYEQYF
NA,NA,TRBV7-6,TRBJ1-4,TGTGCCAGCAACCCCACAGCGGGATCGACTAATGAAAAACTGTTTTTT,CASNPTAGSTNEKLFF
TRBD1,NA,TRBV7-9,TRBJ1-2,TGTGCCAGCAGCTTAGATTCCGGCCTTACAGGGGGCGTAAAGCATGGCTACACCTTC,CASSLDSGLTGGVKHGYTF
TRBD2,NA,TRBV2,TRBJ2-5,TGTGCCGCGCGGGAGTTAACTGCCCAAGAGACCCAGTACTTC,CAARELTAQETQYF
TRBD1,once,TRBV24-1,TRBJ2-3,TGTGCCACCAGTGATTCCCGACAGGGGCGGGGAGATACGCAGTATTTT,CATSDSRQGRGDTQYF
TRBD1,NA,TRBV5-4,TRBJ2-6,TGTGCCAGCAGCTTACCCCCAGGACAGGGGGCGCGGGGGGCCAACGTCCTGACTTTC,CASSLPPGQGARGANVLTF
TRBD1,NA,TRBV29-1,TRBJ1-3,TGCAGCGTTGAAGAATACAGGGGCACCGGAAACACCATATATTTT,CSVEEYRGTGNTIYF
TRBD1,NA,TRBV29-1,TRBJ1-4,TGCAGCGTTCGCTCCGGGACAGCGAATGAAAAACTGTTTTTT,CSVRSGTANEKLFF
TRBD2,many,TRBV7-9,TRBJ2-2,TGTGCCAGCAGCTCCGGAGGCGGGGGGGCGACCGGGGAGCTGTTTTTT,CASSSGGGGATGELFF
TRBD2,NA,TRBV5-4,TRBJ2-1,TGTGCCAGCAGCTTGGAACTAGCGGGATCCAAAGAGCAGTTCTTC,CASSLELAGSKEQFF
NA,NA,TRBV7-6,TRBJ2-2,TGTGCCAGCAGCTGGGAGACAGGGAGGACCGGGGAGCTGTTTTTT,CASSWETGRTGELFF
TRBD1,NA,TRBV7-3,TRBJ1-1,TGTGCCAGCAGCACACTGGCAGGGGGTAAAGCTTTCTTT,CASSTLAGGKAFF